These T cell receptor beta chains were read from a single sample in a study of Tregs in tolerant kidney transplant recipients. The protocol was immunoSEQ multiplex PCR, while the TCRdb copy is restricted to in-frame clones and leaves out a portion. The table records tens of thousands of clones, roughly 98% of them present only once. The material was Tregs from blood, obtained before the transplant. All receptors come from a human donor who received a combined kidney and bone marrow transplant. Each CDR3 is given with its conserved first and last residue. The order of the fields is V gene, D gene, clone size, J gene, CDR3 protein, CDR3 DNA. D genes are given only for firm matches. Size is stated for part of the rows, as once, few or many counts, or as a class when the clone is expanded.

>TRBV7-9|TRBD1|.|TRBJ1-4
CARDRVWEKLFF
TGTGCCAGAGACAGGGTATGGGAAAAACTGTTTTTT
>TRBV6-4|TRBD1|once|TRBJ2-6
CASSISGGSGANVLTF
TGTGCCAGCAGTATATCAGGGGGCTCTGGGGCCAACGTCCTGACTTTC
>TRBV4-1|.|.|TRBJ1-2
CASSQDDIGRSYGYTF
TGCGCCAGCAGCCAAGACGATATAGGGAGGTCCTATGGCTACACCTTC
>TRBV6-4|TRBD1|.|TRBJ1-5
CASSGLTFRTGTVINQPQHF
TGTGCCAGCAGTGGATTGACCTTTCGAACCGGGACAGTCATAAATCAGCCCCAGCATTTT
>TRBV11-2|TRBD1|.|TRBJ1-4
CASSPNPTGSEKLFF
TGTGCCAGCAGCCCCAACCCGACAGGGAGCGAAAAACTGTTTTTT
>TRBV5-1|.|.|TRBJ1-6
CASSWSIGAGISPLHF
TGCGCCAGCAGCTGGAGCATCGGGGCGGGGATTTCACCCCTCCACTTT
>TRBV28|TRBD1|.|TRBJ1-5
CASSGDRQPQHF
TGTGCCAGCAGCGGGGACAGACAGCCCCAGCATTTT
>TRBV7-9|.|.|TRBJ2-7
CASSLAGAGDEQYF
TGTGCCAGCAGCTTAGCAGGGGCAGGGGATGAGCAGTACTTC
>TRBV10-3|.|.|TRBJ1-1
CAISSGLTEAFF
TGTGCCATCAGTTCAGGGTTAACTGAAGCTTTCTTT
>TRBV6-1|.|.|TRBJ2-7
CASSGQAGYEQYF
TGTGCCAGCAGTGGACAGGCAGGTTACGAGCAGTACTTC
>TRBV4-1|TRBD2|.|TRBJ2-4
CASSSGKVTKNIQYF
TGCGCCAGCAGTAGCGGGAAGGTGACCAAAAACATTCAGTACTTC
>TRBV4-3|.|.|TRBJ2-7
CASSQEWQGNYEQYF
TGCGCCAGCAGCCAAGAATGGCAGGGCAACTACGAGCAGTACTTC
>TRBV6-1|TRBD2|.|TRBJ2-7
CASSERGGLAGRKEQYF
TGTGCCAGCAGTGAACGGGGAGGACTAGCGGGAAGGAAGGAGCAGTACTTC
>TRBV2|TRBD2|.|TRBJ2-5
CAKGLAGGPPQTQYF
TGTGCCAAGGGACTAGCGGGGGGGCCTCCCCAGACCCAGTACTTC